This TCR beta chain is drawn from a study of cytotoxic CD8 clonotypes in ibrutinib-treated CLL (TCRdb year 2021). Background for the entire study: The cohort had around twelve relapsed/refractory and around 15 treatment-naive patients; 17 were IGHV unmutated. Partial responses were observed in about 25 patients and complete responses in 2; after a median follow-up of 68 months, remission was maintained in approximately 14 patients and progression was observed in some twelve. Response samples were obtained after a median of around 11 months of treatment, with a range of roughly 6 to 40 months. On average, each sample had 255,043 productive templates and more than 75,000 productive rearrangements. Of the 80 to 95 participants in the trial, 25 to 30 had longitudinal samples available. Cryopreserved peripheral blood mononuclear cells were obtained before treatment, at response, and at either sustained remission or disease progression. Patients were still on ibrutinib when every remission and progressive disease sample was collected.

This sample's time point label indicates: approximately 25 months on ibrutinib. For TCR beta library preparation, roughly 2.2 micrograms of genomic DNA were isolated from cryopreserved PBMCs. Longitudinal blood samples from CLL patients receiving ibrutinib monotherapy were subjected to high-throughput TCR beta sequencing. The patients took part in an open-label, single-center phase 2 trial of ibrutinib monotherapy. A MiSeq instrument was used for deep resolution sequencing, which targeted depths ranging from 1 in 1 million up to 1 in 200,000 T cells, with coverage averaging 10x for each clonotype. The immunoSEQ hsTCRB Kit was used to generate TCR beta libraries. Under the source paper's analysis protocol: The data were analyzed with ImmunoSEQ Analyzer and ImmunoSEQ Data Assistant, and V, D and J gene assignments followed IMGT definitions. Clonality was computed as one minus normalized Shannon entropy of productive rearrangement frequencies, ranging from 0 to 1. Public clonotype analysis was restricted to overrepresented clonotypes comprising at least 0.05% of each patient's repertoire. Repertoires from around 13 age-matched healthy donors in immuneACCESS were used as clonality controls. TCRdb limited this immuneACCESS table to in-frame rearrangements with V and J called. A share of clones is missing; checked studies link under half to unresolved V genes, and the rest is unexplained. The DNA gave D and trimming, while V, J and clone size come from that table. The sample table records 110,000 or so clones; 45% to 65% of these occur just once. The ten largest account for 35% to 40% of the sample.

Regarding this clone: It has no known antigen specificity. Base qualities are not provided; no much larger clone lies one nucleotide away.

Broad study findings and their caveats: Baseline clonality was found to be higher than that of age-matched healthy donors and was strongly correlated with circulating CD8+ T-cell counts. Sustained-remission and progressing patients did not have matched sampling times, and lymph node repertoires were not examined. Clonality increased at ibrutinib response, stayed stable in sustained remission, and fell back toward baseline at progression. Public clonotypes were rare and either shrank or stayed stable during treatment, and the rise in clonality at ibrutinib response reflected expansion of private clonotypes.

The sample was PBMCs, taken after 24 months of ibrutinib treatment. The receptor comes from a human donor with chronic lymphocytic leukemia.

The CDR3 reads as follows: CASSDVVAGLNEQFF. The DNA sequence reads TGTGCCAGCAGTGACGTGGTAGCGGGGCTCAATGAGCAGTTCTTC. The V and J segments used are TRBV6-4 and TRBJ2-1; 8 central bases correspond to TRBD2. Here V drops 2 bases and J drops 6 bases, and the junction holds 6 bases not matched to any gene. Based on the germline V gene, the CDR1 and CDR2 sequences are MRHNA and SNTAGT. Counted from cysteine to phenylalanine, this CDR3 has 15 amino acids. Kept here is only the CDR3 DNA, which spans 45 bases and is read in frame from base 1.